The clone carrying this T cell receptor beta chain came up a few times. The data were taken from a study of blood T cells in healthy people across ages. A second PCR of about 7 to 12 cycles used a sample-barcoded 5' primer and a J-beta primer mix. MiXCR, run by TCRdb on the 5' RACE reads, gives a single entry per CDR3 protein. This sample has some 850,000 distinct CDR3 sequences, with roughly 24% found just once. The sample was also linked to a second study, of T cells of mothers and their children.

The TCR was taken from a boy aged 5 to 17 in good health. The sequenced material came from blood.

The chain's CDR3 is CASSYPTGGSTGELFF. In DNA, the CDR3 is TGTGCCAGCAGTTACCCCACCGGGGGGAGCACCGGGGAGCTGTTTTTT. The rearrangement joins TRBV6-5 to TRBJ2-2; 7 bases agree with TRBD2. Losses at the gene ends were 2 bases for V and 4 bases for J; bases not matched to a gene: 7. The germline gives CDR1 MNHEY, CDR2 SVGAGI. CDR3 length equals 16 residues.